This T cell receptor (beta chain) was identified during a study of response to subunit inactivated influenza vaccine. V was trimmed by 0 bases and J by 9 bases, leaving 13 bases between them. The CDR3 spans 14 residues. Germline values: CDR1 MNHEY, CDR2 SVGEGT. This clonotype was picked up many times. TCRdb fed the RT-PCR reads into MiXCR, producing one record per CDR3 protein. The data show more than 200,000 distinct CDR3 sequences, with 9.5% to 15% seen just once and 7.8% held by the top ten. The sequences come from non-naive T cells sorted from PBMCs, collected less than 15 days before vaccination. The chain is built from TRBV6-2 or TRBV6-3 and TRBJ2-3, with D maybe TRBD1 (5 bases). This TCR was sampled from a man aged 50 to 59 who received an inactivated influenza vaccine. The CDR3 sequence: CASSYSDTGRTQYF. CDR3 in DNA: TGTGCCAGCAGTTACTCGGACACCGGCCGCACGCAGTATTTT.